Below, one T cell receptor beta chain is given with its context. Its antigen target is currently unknown. No base qualities exist here, and no much larger clone lies one base off it. These data come from a study of shared clonotypes between healthy human individuals (dated by TCRdb to 2020 to 2021). Regarding the research as a whole: The cohort included three men and a couple of women between 18 and 49 years of age. For each donor, CD4 naive and CD4 memory were each given three plates, CD8 naive was given two plates, and CD8 memory was given one plate. To increase sequencing depth and limit assay-specific biases, different laboratories used diverse techniques to prepare libraries and sequence TCR repertoires. To estimate repertoire size and how much clonotype sharing occurs between individuals, the study deeply sequenced the blood TCR repertoires of several healthy adults. Each donor's leukapheresis produced roughly between roughly 0.85 and 10 billion PBMCs.

The CDR3 numbers 18 residues from cysteine through phenylalanine. The CDR3 DNA has 54 bases and is translated from base 1. Unmatched junction bases come to 5, with V trimmed by 2 bases and J by 2 bases. Paper-wide results and their limitations: Pairwise subsampling indicated that sequencing depth was expected to affect the degree of clonotype sharing among donors. The small number of donors limited the genetic and exposure-history diversity represented. When several donors were compared, the shared fraction of clonotypes was around 4.6% for naive CD4, about 4% for naive CD8, more than 2% for memory CD4, and 0.4% for memory CD8. Larger estimated clonotype richness was generally found for naive subsets than for memory subsets. Incomplete sequencing was indicated by rarefaction of sorted-subset datasets, despite the large sequencing depth. Sampling was restricted to blood, and TCR repertoires in tissue are likely to differ from TCR repertoires in blood. Clonotypes shared by all four sorted-subset donors showed higher generation probabilities than non-shared clonotypes.

Healthy HIV-negative adults with no recently reported acute infections or vaccinations were included as donors. Every donor was a Caucasian adult residing in Nashville, Tennessee, USA. CD4+ T cells were enriched by magnetic negative selection, after which naive cells were positively selected on CD45RA and the negative fraction was taken as the memory subset. Blood was obtained by leukapheresis, after which PBMCs were separated by Ficoll-Histopaque density gradient centrifugation and cryopreserved in liquid nitrogen vapor phase. Purity and quantity of every magnetically sorted T cell population were checked by analytical flow cytometry. Genomic DNA was isolated from every sorted fraction and measured by UV absorbance on a Nanodrop 2000c. TCR CDR3 regions were amplified from genomic DNA by multiplex PCR using the deep immunoSEQ assay. For each cell subset, the extracted genomic DNA was distributed evenly across all wells of several immunoSEQ 96-well plates, and each plate served as one replicate. Each replicate PCR for sorted subsets received approximately 220 ng genomic DNA, equal to some 32,000 T cell genomes. Purified libraries were measured with a Qubit 3.0 fluorometer, size-checked on a Bioanalyzer 2100, and measured again with the KAPA Library Quantification kit. Every immunoSEQ 96-well plate was sequenced on a dedicated single-read 150-cycle Illumina NextSeq 550 flow cell. Turning to the authors' computational methods: Because only junctional sequences without quality scores were contained in the immunoSEQ output, filtering matching that applied to full-length reads could not be performed. Sequences were annotated with PyIR, a Python wrapper for IgBLAST v1.9, and V/J genes and CDR3 were assigned using IMGT germline references. Any read was removed if the V/J assignment was weak (E-value above 1e-6), the CDR3 was missing, or the read contained stop codons, out-of-frame junctions, or ambiguous translated residues. A V3J clonotype was defined by an identical inferred V gene, J gene, and CDR3 amino acid sequence. The percentage overlap between two repertoires was calculated by dividing the number of shared unique clonotypes by the size of the smaller repertoire. Three approaches were used to assess repertoire richness: RTK rarefaction, the Chao1 estimator, and Recon v2.1 estimates of unobserved clonotypes. Generation probabilities for all TCRbeta clonotypes obtained by the gDNA method from several donors were computed using OLGA. In its TCRdb copy, this immuneACCESS table keeps in-frame sequences only and misses some clones. Where compared with another copy, unresolved V genes explain less than half of these, and the others have no known cause. V and J calls and clone size come straight from that table; D and trimming were deduced from the DNA. This sample comprises some 2,000,000 clones, approximately 96% of them detected only once. Of the sample, around 0.13% is held by the ten largest clones.

The sequenced sample was naive CD4+ T cells sorted from blood. What this sample's cell subset or site label stands for: CD45RA+ positively selected. The chain joins TRBV6-7 to TRBJ2-1; a stretch of 14 junction bases matches TRBD2. TRBV6-7 is given ORF status, its function remaining uncertain. This TCR was recovered from a man between 18 and 35 years old in good health. The encoded CDR3 is CASSYGTSGGPTYNEQFF. The bases are TGTGCCAGCAGTTACGGGACTAGCGGGGGCCCAACCTACAATGAGCAGTTCTTC.